Described below is a single TCR beta chain sequence and its context. Its antigen is still unknown. Produced via immunoSEQ multiplex PCR; TCRdb's table is partial and in-frame only. Among tens of thousands of clones, 75% to 95% were seen once, and the ten largest hold more than 0.4%. There are 14 residues in the CDR3. CDR1 and CDR2 from the germline V gene are MGHRA and YSYEKL. The ends were cut back, 3 bases at V and 3 bases at J, with 12 bases in the middle. This record belongs to a study of graft-versus-host responses after intestinal transplantation. The TCR comes from a human donor who received an intestinal transplant. The chain has TRBV4-1 and TRBJ2-7; possibly TRBD2 for D (6 bases). The starting material was unstimulated CD8+ T cells sorted from spleen or lymph node cells, obtained before intestinal transplant. The CDR3 protein is CASSHRVGSYEQYF. The CDR3, as DNA: TGCGCCAGCAGCCATCGTGTCGGGAGCTACGAGCAGTACTTC.